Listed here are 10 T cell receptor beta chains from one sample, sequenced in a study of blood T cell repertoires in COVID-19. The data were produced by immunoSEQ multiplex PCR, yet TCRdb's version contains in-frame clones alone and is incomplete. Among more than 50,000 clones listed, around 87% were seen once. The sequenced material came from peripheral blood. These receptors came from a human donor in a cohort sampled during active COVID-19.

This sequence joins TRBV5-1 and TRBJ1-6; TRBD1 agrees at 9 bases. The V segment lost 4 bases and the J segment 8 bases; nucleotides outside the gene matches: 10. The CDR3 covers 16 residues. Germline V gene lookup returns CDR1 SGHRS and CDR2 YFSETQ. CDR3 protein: CASSLQGAYFDSPLHF. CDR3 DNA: TGCGCCAGCAGCCTACAGGGGGCCTATTTTGATTCACCCCTCCACTTT.

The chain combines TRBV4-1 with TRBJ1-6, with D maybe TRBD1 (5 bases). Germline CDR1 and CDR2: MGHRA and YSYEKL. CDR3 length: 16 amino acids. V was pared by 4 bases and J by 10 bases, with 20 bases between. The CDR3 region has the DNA TGCGCCAGCAGCCTTGAAATATCGCGGCGGGGCTCACCCCTCCACTTT. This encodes CASSLEISRRGSPLHF.

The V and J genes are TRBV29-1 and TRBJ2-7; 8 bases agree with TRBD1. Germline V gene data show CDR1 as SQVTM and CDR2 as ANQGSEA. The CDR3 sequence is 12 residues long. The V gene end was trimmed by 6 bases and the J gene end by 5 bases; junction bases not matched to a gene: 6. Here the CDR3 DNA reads TGCAGCGTAGACAGGGGAGTCCACGAGCAGTACTTC. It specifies CSVDRGVHEQYF.

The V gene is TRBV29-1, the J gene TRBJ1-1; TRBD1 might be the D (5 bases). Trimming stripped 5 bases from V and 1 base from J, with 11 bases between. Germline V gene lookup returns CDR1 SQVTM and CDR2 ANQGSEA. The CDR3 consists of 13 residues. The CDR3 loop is CSVWLGENTEAFF. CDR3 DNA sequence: TGCAGCGTTTGGTTAGGGGAGAACACTGAAGCTTTCTTT.

CDR3 sequence reads: CASSYGTGHEKLFF. The CDR3 nucleotides are TGTGCCAGCAGCTACGGGACAGGGCATGAAAAACTGTTTTTT. The chain carries TRBV3-1 (or the pseudogene TRBV3-2) and TRBJ1-4, with 9 bases aligning to TRBD1. Germline-derived CDR1 and CDR2 are LGHDT and YNNKEL (reference sequence). The CDR3 is made up of 14 amino acids. After removal of 5 bases from V and 6 bases from J, the junction contained 4 bases not matched to a gene.

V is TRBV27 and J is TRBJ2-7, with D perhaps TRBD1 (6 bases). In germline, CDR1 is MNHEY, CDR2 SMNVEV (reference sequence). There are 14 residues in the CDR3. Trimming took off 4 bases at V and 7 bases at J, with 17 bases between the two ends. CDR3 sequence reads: CASSSPLTGMEQYF. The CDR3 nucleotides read TGTGCCAGCAGTTCGCCTCTAACAGGGATGGAGCAGTACTTC.

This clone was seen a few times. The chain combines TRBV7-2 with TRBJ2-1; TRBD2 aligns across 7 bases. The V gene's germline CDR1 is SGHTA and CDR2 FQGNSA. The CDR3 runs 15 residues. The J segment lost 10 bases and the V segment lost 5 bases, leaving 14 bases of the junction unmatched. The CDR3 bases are TGTGCCAGCAGCCTACAGCGGGGCAGCAAGATAGAGCAGTTCTTC. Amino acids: CASSLQRGSKIEQFF.

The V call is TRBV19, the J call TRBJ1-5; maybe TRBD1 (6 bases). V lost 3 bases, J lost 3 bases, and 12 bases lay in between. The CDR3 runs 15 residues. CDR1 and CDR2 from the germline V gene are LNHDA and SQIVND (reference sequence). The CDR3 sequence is CASSILGAINQPQHF. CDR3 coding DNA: TGTGCCAGTAGTATTTTGGGGGCCATCAATCAGCCCCAGCATTTT.

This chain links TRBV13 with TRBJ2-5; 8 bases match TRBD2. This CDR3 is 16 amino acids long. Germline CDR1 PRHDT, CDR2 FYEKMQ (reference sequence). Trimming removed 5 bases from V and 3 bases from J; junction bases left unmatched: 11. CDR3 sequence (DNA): TGTGCCAGCAGCCGGGAGGGGGATCCCTCAAAAGAGACCCAGTACTTC. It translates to CASSREGDPSKETQYF.

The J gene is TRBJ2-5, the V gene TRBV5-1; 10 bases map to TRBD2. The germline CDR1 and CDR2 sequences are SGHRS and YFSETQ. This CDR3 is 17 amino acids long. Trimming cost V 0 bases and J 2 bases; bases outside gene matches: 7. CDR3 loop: CASSLGWTSGTQETQYF. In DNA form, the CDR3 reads TGCGCCAGCAGCTTGGGTTGGACTAGCGGAACACAAGAGACCCAGTACTTC.